This T cell receptor (beta chain) was profiled in a study of blood T cell repertoires in COVID-19 (dated by TCRdb to 2018 to 2020). For the study in its entirety: The collaborator samples originated in the United States, Italy and Spain and spanned the acute and convalescent phases of COVID-19. Where available, HLA class I and class II types were taken from metadata supplied by the sample provider and were not determined by assay-based typing. Deeply sampled blood TCRbeta repertoires from subjects exposed to, actively infected with, or recovered from COVID-19 were included in the dataset. The samples were drawn from the first 160 participants of the ongoing ImmuneRACE study and from some 1,300 subjects provided by 6 global collaborators. The repertoires were released in a freely available public database intended as a resource for research on the immune response to SARS-CoV-2. Nearly every sample came with metadata listing a de-identified subject ID, COVID-19 status, age in years and sex. The material from the prospective study consisted of cDNA or gDNA derived from T cells, B-cell-depleted T cells, or PBMCs.

The immunoSEQ Assay, a bias-controlled multiplex PCR, was used to amplify TCRbeta CDR3 regions from genomic DNA. The authors' pipeline ran thus. Nucleated cell counts per sample were estimated from amplification of reference gene primers within the assay. To quantify the absolute abundance of each unique TCRbeta CDR3 rearrangement, sequence reads were collapsed and filtered. Productive Simpson clonality was computed per sample as the square root of Simpson's diversity index over productive rearrangements. In its TCRdb copy, this immuneACCESS table keeps in-frame sequences only and misses some clones. Where compared with another copy, unresolved V genes explain less than half of these, and the others have no known cause. V and J calls and clone size come straight from that table; D and trimming were deduced from the DNA. The sample includes around 100,000 clones, with about 80% observed a single time. The ten largest account for roughly a third of the sample.

Collaborating institutions collected whole blood in K2EDTA tubes following their own protocols. For TCRbeta analysis, collaborators shipped samples in one of three forms: frozen whole blood, isolated PBMCs, or DNA extracted from either of those sample types. V drops 5 bases and J drops 0 bases, leaving 8 bases in between. CDR1 and CDR2, per the germline V gene (reference sequence), are MNHNY and SVGAGI. From the cysteine up to the phenylalanine, the CDR3 has a length of 14 residues. Only the CDR3 portion is preserved as DNA: 42 bases, with reading frame beginning at the first base. What the authors observed across the whole study: How much clinical and demographic metadata was included differed by source and by participant, and the metadata was provided uncurated.

This clone appeared a few times. The antigen it binds to is not known. No base quality values were provided; no much bigger clone lies one nucleotide off. This clonotype was sampled from a man between 70 and 80 years old with active or convalescent COVID-19. The source material was peripheral blood. Recombination linked TRBV6-6 to TRBJ2-1; no confident D gene assignment can be made. The DNA sequence is as follows: TGTGCCAGCAGTCCATTGAGCTCCTACAATGAGCAGTTCTTC. Its amino acids are CASSPLSSYNEQFF.